This T cell receptor (beta chain) derives from a study of CD8 T cells in Susac syndrome. From blood CD8+ and CD4+ T cells, TCR beta sequences were generated. The multiple sclerosis controls comprised treatment-naive patients whose relapsing-remitting disease was stable or active. Through negative isolation, CD4+ and CD8+ T cells were obtained, while TEMRA cells were enriched using FACS. An input of roughly 0.5 to 1 ug of RNA was subjected to reverse transcription using random hexamers. Each CDR3 protein gets one entry after TCRdb re-called the immunoSEQ multiplex PCR reads with MiXCR. Of about 200,000 distinct CDR3 sequences in the sample, 95% were seen once. This receptor was identified in a human donor with multiple sclerosis. The sequenced sample consisted of CD4+ T cells from PBMCs.

CDR3 residues: CASSYSSLGNTIYF. CDR3 bases: TGTGCCAGCAGTTATTCGTCTTTAGGAAACACCATATATTTT. V is TRBV6-5 and J is TRBJ1-3; no reliable D call. CDR1 MNHEY and CDR2 SVGAGI come from the germline V gene. The CDR3 is 14 amino acids. The V and J ends lost 3 bases and 4 bases respectively, with 10 bases between them.